The 6 T cell receptor beta chains given below trace back to one sample, sequenced in a study of shared clonotypes between healthy human individuals. TCRdb's table, derived via immunoSEQ multiplex PCR, lists solely in-frame clones and lacks some. Counted here are roughly 2.1 million clones, approximately 94% occurring once; the ten biggest clones make up under 2%. CD8 cells classed as naive were CD45RO-negative and positively selected for CCR7, excluding terminally differentiated effector memory CD45RA+ cells. The sequenced sample consisted of naive CD8+ T cells from PBMCs. The receptors derive from a man aged 18 to 35 in good health. Some clones in this sample may be carry-over from other donors' samples.

Only one count was recorded for this clone. V is TRBV10-1 and J is TRBJ2-7, with 7 bases fitting TRBD1. V was pared by 4 bases and J by 2 bases, with 5 bases of the junction left unmatched. The CDR3 spans 14 residues. CDR1 WNHNN and CDR2 SYGVQD come from the germline V gene (reference sequence). The CDR3 sequence is CASSAPGQAYEQYF. The CDR3 DNA sequence: TGCGCCAGCAGTGCCCCCGGACAGGCCTACGAGCAGTACTTC.

This clone was counted a few times. V usage is TRBV4-1 and J usage is TRBJ1-2, with TRBD1 matching over 8 bases. The germline CDR1 and CDR2 sequences are MGHRA and YSYEKL. The CDR3 is 14 amino acids. Trimming removed 3 bases from V and 6 bases from J; junction bases left unmatched: 6. CDR3: CASSHLGQADGYTF. The CDR3 nucleotides are TGCGCCAGCAGCCACCTGGGACAGGCTGATGGCTACACCTTC.

The genes are TRBV27 and TRBJ2-2; no clear D gene. Trimming left V 5 bases short and J 4 bases short, with 14 bases between. Germline V gene lookup returns CDR1 MNHEY and CDR2 SMNVEV (reference sequence). This CDR3 region has 15 residues. CDR3 sequence reads: CASSRLGWSTGELFF. The CDR3, as DNA: TGTGCCAGCAGTCGTTTAGGATGGTCCACCGGGGAGCTGTTTTTT.

This clone is a singleton in its sample. The J gene is TRBJ2-1, the V gene TRBV28; D not resolved. Germline V lookup: CDR1 MDHEN, CDR2 SYDVKM. The CDR3 length is 13 residues. The V gene lost 4 bases and the J gene lost 4 bases, with 8 bases spanning the gap. The CDR3 bases are TGTGCCAGCAGTTATACTAAATACAATGAGCAGTTCTTC. Its translation is CASSYTKYNEQFF.

A word on this clone: At the DNA level, this CDR3 is encoded by other sequences in the same sample as well. This chain links TRBV28 with TRBJ2-1, with 9 bases that match TRBD2. Trimming at V came to 9 bases and at J to 2 bases, leaving 2 bases not matched to a gene. The CDR3 extends over 13 amino acids. CDR1 and CDR2 from the germline V gene are MDHEN and SYDVKM. CDR3 protein: CASRLAAYNEQFF. The DNA for the CDR3 is TGTGCCAGTAGACTAGCGGCCTACAATGAGCAGTTCTTC.

This chain links TRBV28 with TRBJ2-3; no firm D call. The CDR3 is 12 amino acids. CDR1 is MDHEN and CDR2 is SYDVKM in the germline V gene. V dropped 6 bases and J dropped 6 bases, with 10 bases sitting between them. For the CDR3, the DNA is TGTGCCAGCAGGCAGATCCAGGATACGCAGTATTTT. Translation: CASRQIQDTQYF.